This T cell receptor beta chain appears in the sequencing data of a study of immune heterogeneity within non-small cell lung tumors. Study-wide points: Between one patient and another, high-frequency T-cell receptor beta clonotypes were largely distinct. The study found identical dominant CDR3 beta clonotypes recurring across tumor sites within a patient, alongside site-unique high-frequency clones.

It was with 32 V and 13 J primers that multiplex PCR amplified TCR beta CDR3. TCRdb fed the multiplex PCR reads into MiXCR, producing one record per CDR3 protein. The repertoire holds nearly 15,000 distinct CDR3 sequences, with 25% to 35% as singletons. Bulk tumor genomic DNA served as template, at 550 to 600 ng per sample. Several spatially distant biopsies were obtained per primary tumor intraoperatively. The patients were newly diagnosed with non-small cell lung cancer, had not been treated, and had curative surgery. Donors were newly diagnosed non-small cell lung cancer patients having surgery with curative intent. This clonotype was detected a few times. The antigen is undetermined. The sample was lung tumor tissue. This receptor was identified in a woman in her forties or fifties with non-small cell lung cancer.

Written as DNA, the CDR3 is TGTGCCAGCAGCTTAGCCCCAACCCACCGAGAGACCCAGTACTTC. It codes for CASSLAPTHRETQYF. The J gene is TRBJ2-5, the V gene TRBV11-2; D gene uncertain. Trimming took 1 base from V and 4 from J, leaving 13 bases between them. This CDR3 is built from 15 residues. Germline CDR1 is SGHAT and CDR2 is FQNNGV. Based on the CDR3 plus reference TRBV11-2 and TRBJ2-5, the full variable domain is EAGVAQSPRYKIIEKRQSVAFWCNPISGHATLYWYQQILGQGPKLLIQFQNNGVVDDSQLPKDRFSAERLKGVDSTLKIQPAKLEDSAVYLCASSLAPTHRETQYFGPGTRLLVL.